This T cell receptor (beta chain) comes out of a study of blood T cell repertoires in COVID-19. Study overall: COVID-19 samples collected from the United States, Italy and Spain covered acute and convalescent phases. PBMCs, B-cell-depleted T cells, or T cells were the source of the cDNA or gDNA that made up the material.

In the original processing: Reference gene primer amplification gave nucleated cell count estimates. Libraries were prepared by immunoSEQ multiplex PCR; TCRdb keeps only in-frame clonotypes and omits some of them. The V and J calls and the clone size are those of that table, but D and trimming were determined from the DNA. Seen here are 150,000 to 200,000 clones, approximately 85% observed once, and the top ten hold approximately 11%. CDR1 is SGHRS, CDR2 YFSETQ, per germline. Trimming cost V 9 bases and J 1 base, with 16 bases left between them. CDR3 length: 14 amino acids. This rearrangement joins TRBV5-1 to TRBJ2-5; a weak D match, TRBD2 (7 bases). Sequencing used peripheral blood. This TCR derives from a human donor with active or convalescent COVID-19. The donor label of this sample is uncertain. CDR3 amino acids: CATNGGGVQETQYF. The CDR3 DNA reads as TGCGCCACTAACGGCGGGGGCGTCCAAGAGACCCAGTACTTC.